The present T cell receptor (beta chain) was sequenced within a study of blood T cell repertoires in COVID-19. Overall study: In each case, the material was cDNA or gDNA derived from T cells, B-cell-depleted T cells, or PBMCs.

Germline V gene data show CDR1 as SNHLY and CDR2 as FYNNEI. This CDR3 contains 15 residues. The J segment lost 7 bases and the V segment lost 5 bases, leaving 6 bases of the junction unmatched. Sequenced by immunoSEQ multiplex PCR; TCRdb stores in-frame clones only, minus some. This table holds about half a million clones, 70% to 90% found once. The source of this sequence is a human donor in a cohort sampled during active COVID-19. The chain recombines TRBV2 with TRBJ2-1, with 12 bases identical to TRBD2. Sequencing used peripheral blood. The CDR3 DNA follows: TGTGCCAGCAGTTCGACTAGCGGGAGAGTGAATGAGCAGTTCTTC. This sequence encodes CASSSTSGRVNEQFF.